This entry is about one T cell receptor beta chain. The target antigen is unknown. Here immunoSEQ multiplex PCR was the method, and the copy in TCRdb shows in-frame clones only, minus some. This sample has some 160,000 clones, with 88% found just once. The data were obtained in a study of T cell responses to AZD1222 COVID-19 vaccine. The study, taken as a whole, reports: Close to half of spike-specific TCRs reportedly recognize unmutated variant regions. Mostly white British, mostly female donors; authors suggested clonal diversity may be underestimated. Across spike, vaccine-associated CD4 TCRs were found, dominant at 160-218 and 743-854. Recipients of AZD1222 seropositive at baseline numbered only 5 or 6.

CDR3 size: 15 residues. The J segment lost 0 bases and the V segment lost 5 bases, leaving 4 bases of the junction unmatched. Germline V gene data show CDR1 as MNHEY and CDR2 as SVGAGI. The sample consisted of peripheral blood, taken on day 0 of AZD1222 vaccination. V is TRBV6-5 and J is TRBJ1-1, with 9 positions matching TRBD1. This TCR was recovered from an adult in good health. CDR3 bases: TGTGCCAGCAGTACGGACAGGGGAATGAACACTGAAGCTTTCTTT. As protein: CASSTDRGMNTEAFF.